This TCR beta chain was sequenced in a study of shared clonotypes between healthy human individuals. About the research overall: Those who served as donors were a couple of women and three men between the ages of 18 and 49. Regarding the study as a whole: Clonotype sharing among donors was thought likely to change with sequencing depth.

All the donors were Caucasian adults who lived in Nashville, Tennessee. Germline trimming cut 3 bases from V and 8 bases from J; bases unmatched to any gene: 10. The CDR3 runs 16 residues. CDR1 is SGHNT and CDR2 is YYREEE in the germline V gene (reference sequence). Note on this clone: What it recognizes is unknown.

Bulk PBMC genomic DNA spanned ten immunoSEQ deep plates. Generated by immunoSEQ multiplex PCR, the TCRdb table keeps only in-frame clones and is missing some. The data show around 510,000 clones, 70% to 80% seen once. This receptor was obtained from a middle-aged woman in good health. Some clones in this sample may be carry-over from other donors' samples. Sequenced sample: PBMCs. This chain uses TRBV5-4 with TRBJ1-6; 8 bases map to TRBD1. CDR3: CASSSDPGQAHSPLHF. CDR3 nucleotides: TGTGCCAGCAGCTCTGATCCGGGACAGGCCCATTCACCCCTCCACTTT.